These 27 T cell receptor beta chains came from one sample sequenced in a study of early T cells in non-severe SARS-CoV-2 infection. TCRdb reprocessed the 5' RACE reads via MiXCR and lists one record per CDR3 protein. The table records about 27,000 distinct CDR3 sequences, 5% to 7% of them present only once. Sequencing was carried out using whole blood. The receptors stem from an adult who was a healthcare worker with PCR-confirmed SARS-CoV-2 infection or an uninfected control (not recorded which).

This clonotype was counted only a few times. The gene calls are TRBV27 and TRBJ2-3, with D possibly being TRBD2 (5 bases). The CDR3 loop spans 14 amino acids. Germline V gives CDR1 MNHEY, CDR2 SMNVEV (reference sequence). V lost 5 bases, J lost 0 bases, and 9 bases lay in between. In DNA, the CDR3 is TGTGCCAGCAGTCAGAGCGGTAGCACAGATACGCAGTATTTT. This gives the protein CASSQSGSTDTQYF.

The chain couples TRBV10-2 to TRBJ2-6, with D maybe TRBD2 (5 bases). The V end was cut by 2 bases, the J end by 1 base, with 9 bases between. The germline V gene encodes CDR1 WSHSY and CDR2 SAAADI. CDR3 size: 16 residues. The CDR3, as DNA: TGCGCCAGCAGTGAGGTTGGGAGATCTGGGGCCAACGTCCTGACTTTC. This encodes CASSEVGRSGANVLTF.

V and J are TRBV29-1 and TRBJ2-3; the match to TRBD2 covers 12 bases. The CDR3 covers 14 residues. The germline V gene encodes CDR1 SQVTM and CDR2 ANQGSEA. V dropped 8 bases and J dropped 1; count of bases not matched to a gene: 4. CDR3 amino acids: CSSRLAGGTDTQYF. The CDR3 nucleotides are TGCAGCTCTAGACTAGCGGGGGGCACAGATACGCAGTATTTT.

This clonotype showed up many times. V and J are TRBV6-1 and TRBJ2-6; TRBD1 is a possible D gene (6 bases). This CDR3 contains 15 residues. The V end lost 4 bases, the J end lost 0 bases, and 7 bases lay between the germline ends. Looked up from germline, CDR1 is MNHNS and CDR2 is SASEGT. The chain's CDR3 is CASSGTASGANVLTF. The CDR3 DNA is TGTGCCAGCAGTGGGACAGCCTCTGGGGCCAACGTCCTGACTTTC.

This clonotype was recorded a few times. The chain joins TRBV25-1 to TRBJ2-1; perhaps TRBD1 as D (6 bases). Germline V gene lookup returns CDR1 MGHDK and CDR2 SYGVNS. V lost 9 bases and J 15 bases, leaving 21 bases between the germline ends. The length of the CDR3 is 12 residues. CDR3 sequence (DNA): TGTGCCAGTGACAGAGGGGGTCTCGGGCCGTTCTTC. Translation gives CASDRGGLGPFF.

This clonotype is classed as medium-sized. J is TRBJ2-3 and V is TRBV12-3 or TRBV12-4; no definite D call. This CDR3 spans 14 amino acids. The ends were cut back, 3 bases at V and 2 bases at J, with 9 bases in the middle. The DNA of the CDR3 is TGTGCCAGCAGTTTGGCGTCACTCACAGATACGCAGTATTTT. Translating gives CASSLASLTDTQYF.

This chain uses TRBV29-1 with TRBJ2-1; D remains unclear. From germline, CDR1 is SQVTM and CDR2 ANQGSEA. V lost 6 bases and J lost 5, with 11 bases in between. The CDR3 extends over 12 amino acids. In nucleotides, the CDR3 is TGCAGCGTCCACCTCTTCCACAATGAGCAGTTCTTC. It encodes CSVHLFHNEQFF.

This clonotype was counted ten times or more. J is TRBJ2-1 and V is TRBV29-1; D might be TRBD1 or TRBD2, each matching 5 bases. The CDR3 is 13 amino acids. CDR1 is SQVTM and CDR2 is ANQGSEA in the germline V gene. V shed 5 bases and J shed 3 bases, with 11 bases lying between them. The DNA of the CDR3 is TGCAGCGTTACAGGCGGGTTCTACAATGAGCAGTTCTTC. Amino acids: CSVTGGFYNEQFF.

The CDR3 spells CAISGGGLSYNEQFF. CDR3 bases: TGTGCCATCAGTGGGGGGGGACTCTCCTACAATGAGCAGTTCTTC. The rearrangement joins TRBV10-3 to TRBJ2-1, with 7 nucleotides matching TRBD2. With V trimmed by 4 bases and J by 0 bases, 3 bases remained unmatched. The CDR3 totals 15 residues. The germline gives CDR1 ENHRY, CDR2 SYGVKD.

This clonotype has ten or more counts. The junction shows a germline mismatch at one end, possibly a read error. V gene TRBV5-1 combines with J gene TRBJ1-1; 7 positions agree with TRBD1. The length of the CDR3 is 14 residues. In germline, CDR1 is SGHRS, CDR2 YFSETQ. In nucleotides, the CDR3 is TGCGCCAGCAGCCGACGACAGGGTCAGGTTGAAGTTTTCTTT. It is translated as CASSRRQGQVEVFF.

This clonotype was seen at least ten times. The CDR3 here is CASSLLDTDTQYF. The CDR3 DNA reads TGTGCCAGCAGCTTACTGGACACAGATACGCAGTATTTT. The rearrangement joins TRBV7-8 to TRBJ2-3; D is ambiguous. In germline, CDR1 is SGHVS, CDR2 FQNEAQ. Trimming stripped 2 bases from V and 2 bases from J, with 5 bases between. This CDR3 has 13 residues. The entire variable domain, with the rest obtained from reference TRBV7-8 and TRBJ2-3, is as follows: GAGVSQSPRYKVAKRGQDVALRCDPISGHVSLFWYQQALGQGPEFLTYFQNEAQLDKSGLPSDRFFAERPEGSVSTLKIQRTQQEDSAVYLCASSLLDTDTQYFGPGTRLTVL.

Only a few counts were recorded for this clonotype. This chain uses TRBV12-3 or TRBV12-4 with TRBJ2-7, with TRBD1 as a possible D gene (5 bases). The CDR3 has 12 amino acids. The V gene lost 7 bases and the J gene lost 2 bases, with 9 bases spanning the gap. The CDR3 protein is CASTPGTYEQYF. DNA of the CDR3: TGTGCCAGCACCCCAGGGACCTACGAGCAGTACTTC.

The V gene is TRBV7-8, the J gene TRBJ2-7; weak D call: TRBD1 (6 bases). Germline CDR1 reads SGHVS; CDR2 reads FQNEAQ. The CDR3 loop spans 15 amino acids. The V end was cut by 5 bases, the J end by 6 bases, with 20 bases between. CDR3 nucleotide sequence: TGTGCCAGCAGCCGCCCTCGCACAGGGTGGTCCGAGCAGTACTTC. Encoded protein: CASSRPRTGWSEQYF.

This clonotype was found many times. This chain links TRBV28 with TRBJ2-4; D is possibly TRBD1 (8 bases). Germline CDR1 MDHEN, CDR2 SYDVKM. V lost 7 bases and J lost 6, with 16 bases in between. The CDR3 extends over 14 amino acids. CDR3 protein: CASKDRDYPNIQYF. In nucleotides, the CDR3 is TGTGCCAGCAAGGACAGGGACTACCCAAACATTCAGTACTTC.

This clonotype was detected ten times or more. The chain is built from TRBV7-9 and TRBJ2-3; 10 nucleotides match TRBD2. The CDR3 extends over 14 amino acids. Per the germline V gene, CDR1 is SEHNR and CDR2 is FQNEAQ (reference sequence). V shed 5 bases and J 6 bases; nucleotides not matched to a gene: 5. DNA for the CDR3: TGTGCCAGCAGCCTTGGACTAGCGGTCGATACGCAGTATTTT. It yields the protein CASSLGLAVDTQYF.

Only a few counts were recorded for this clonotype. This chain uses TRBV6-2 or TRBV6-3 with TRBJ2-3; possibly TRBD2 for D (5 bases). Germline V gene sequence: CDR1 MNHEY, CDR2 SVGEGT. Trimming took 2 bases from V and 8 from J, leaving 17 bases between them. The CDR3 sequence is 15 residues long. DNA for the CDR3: TGTGCCAGCAGTTACAGAAGAACTAGTACTCCTACGCAGTATTTT. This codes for CASSYRRTSTPTQYF.

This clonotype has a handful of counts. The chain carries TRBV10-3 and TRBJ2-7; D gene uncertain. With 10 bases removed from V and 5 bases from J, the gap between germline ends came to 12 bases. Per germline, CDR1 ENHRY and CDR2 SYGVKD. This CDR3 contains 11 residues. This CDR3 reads CATRIINEQYF. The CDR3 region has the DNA TGTGCCACCCGAATTATAAACGAGCAGTACTTC.

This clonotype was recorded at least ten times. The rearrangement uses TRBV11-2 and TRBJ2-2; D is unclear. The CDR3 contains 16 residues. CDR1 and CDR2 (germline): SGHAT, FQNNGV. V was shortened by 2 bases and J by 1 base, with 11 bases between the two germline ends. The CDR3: CASSLMSYGNTGELFF. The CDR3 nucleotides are TGTGCCAGCAGCTTAATGAGTTACGGGAACACCGGGGAGCTGTTTTTT.

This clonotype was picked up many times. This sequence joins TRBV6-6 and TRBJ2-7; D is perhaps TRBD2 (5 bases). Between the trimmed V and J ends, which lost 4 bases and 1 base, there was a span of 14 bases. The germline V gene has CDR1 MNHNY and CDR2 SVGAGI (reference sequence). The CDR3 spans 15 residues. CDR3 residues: CASSSSGLPSYEQYF. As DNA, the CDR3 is TGTGCCAGCAGTTCCTCCGGACTGCCGTCCTACGAGCAGTACTTC.

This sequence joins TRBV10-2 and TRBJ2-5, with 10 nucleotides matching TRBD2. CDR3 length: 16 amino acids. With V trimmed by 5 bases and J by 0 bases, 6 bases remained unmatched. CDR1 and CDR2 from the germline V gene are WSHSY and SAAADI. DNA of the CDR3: TGCGCCAGCAGTCAGGGGGGACTAGCGAACCAAGAGACCCAGTACTTC. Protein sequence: CASSQGGLANQETQYF.

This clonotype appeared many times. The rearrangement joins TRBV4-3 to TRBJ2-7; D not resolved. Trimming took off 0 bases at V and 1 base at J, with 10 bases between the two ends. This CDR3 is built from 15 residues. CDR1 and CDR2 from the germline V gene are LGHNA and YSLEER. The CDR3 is CASSQDGSGSYEQYF. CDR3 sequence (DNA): TGCGCCAGCAGCCAAGATGGAAGTGGGTCCTACGAGCAGTACTTC.

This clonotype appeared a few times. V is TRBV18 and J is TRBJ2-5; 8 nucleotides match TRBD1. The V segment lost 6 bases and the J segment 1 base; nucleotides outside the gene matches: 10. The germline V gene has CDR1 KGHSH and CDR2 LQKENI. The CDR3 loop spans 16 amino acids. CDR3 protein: CASSSKDRDLQETQYF. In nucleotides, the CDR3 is TGTGCCAGCTCCTCGAAGGACAGGGACCTCCAAGAGACCCAGTACTTC.

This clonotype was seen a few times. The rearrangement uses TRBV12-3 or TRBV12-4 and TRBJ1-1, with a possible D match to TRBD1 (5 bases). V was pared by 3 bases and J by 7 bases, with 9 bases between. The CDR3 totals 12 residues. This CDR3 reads CASSFEQGEAFF. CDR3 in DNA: TGTGCCAGCAGTTTTGAGCAGGGTGAAGCTTTCTTT.

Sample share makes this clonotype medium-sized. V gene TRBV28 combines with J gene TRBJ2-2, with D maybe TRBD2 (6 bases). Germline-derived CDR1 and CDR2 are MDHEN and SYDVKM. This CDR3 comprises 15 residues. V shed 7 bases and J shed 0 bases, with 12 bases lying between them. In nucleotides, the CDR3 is TGTGCCAGCATTCGGGAGACTTCGAACACCGGGGAGCTGTTTTTT. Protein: CASIRETSNTGELFF. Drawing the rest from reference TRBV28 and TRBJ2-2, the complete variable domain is DVKVTQSSRYLVKRTGEKVFLECVQDMDHENMFWYRQDPGLGLRLIYFSYDVKMKEKGDIPEGYSVSREKKERFSLILESASTNQTSMYLCASIRETSNTGELFFGEGSRLTVL.

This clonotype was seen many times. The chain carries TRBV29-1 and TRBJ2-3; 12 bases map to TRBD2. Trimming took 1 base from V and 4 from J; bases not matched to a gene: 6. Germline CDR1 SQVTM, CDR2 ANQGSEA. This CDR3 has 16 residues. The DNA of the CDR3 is TGCAGCGTTGAAGGGCAGAGACTAGCGGGAGCAGATACGCAGTATTTT. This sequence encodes CSVEGQRLAGADTQYF.

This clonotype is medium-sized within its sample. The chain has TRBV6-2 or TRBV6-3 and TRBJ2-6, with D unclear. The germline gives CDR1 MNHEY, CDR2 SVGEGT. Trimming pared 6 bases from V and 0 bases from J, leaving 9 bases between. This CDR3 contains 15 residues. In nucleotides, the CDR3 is TGTGCCAGCAGCGCAGGAAGCTCTGGGGCCAACGTCCTGACTTTC. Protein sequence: CASSAGSSGANVLTF.

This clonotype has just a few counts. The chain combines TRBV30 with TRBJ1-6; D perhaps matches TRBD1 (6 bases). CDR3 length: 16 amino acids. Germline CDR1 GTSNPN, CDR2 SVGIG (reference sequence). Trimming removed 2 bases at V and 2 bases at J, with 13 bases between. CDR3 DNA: TGTGCCTGGAGTTGGGAGGGGGTTGCCTATAATTCACCCCTCCACTTT. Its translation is CAWSWEGVAYNSPLHF.